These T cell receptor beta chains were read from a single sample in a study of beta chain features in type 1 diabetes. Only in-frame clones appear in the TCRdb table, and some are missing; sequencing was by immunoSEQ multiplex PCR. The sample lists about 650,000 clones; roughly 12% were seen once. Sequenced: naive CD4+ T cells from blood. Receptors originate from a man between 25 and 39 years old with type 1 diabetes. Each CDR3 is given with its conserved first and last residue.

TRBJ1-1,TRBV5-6,CASSLRRGTEAFF
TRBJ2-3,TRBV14,CASSPGRSFTDTQYF
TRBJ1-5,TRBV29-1,CSVRGTGQGNSQPQHF
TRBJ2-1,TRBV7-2,CASSSRQVSYNEQFF
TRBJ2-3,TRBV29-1,CSVLTATDTQYF
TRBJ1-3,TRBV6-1,CASSEVWGQGRNTIYF
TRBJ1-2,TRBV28,CASSPHGTQGAYTF
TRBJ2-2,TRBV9,CASSPPQATNTGELFF
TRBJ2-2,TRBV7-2,CASRKPGTGNTGELFF
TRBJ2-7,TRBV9,CASSVEQGGSEQYF
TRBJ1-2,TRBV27,CASSLVGDSYGYTF
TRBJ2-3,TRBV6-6,CASSTRQGGLYF
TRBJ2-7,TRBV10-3,CAIAREYEQYF
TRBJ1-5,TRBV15,CATSREGGLGEPQHF
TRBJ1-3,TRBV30,CAWSIGTGAGNTIYF
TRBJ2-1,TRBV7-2,CASSLPGQGFNEQFF